The rows below give T cell receptor beta chains drawn from one sample of a study of blood T cell repertoires in COVID-19. Produced via immunoSEQ multiplex PCR; TCRdb's table is partial and in-frame only. This sample has more than 70,000 clones, with 80% to 95% found just once. Material for sequencing was peripheral blood. The origin of the receptors is a woman older than 75 with acute or convalescent COVID-19. The CDR3 runs from the conserved cysteine through the conserved F or W. The D gene is left open where the match is weak. Clone size is not always given. Where it is, it says once, few, many or a class for expanded clones.

>-|TRBJ2-1|TRBV7-7|-
CASSQRRESSYNEQFF
TGTGCTAGCAGCCAGAGACGGGAGAGCTCCTACAATGAGCAGTTCTTC
>once|TRBJ2-1|TRBV28|TRBD2
CASSSYGVAGEWGEQFF
TGTGCCAGCAGTTCTTATGGGGTAGCGGGAGAGTGGGGTGAGCAGTTCTTC
>-|TRBJ2-5|TRBV18|TRBD1
CASSSGQGGETQYF
TGTGCCAGCTCATCTGGACAGGGTGGCGAGACCCAGTACTTC
>few|TRBJ1-3|TRBV5-6|-
CASSVGNYGNTIYF
TGTGCCAGCAGCGTCGGGAATTACGGAAACACCATATATTTT
>-|TRBJ2-1|TRBV10-3|TRBD1
CAISESGQGYNEQFF
TGTGCCATCAGTGAGTCGGGACAGGGATACAATGAGCAGTTCTTC
>once|TRBJ1-1|TRBV27|-
CASSLSPGTLNTEAFF
TGTGCCAGCAGTTTGTCGCCCGGGACACTGAACACTGAAGCTTTCTTT
>few|TRBJ1-2|TRBV11-2|TRBD1
CASSNRDRERYGYTF
TGTGCCAGCAGCAATCGGGACAGGGAGAGGTATGGCTACACCTTC
>-|TRBJ2-3|TRBV9|TRBD2
CASSATSSGSSTDTQYF
TGTGCCAGCAGCGCGACCTCTAGCGGGTCTAGCACAGATACGCAGTATTTT
>-|TRBJ1-2|TRBV9|-
CASSPRDFYGYTF
TGTGCCAGCAGCCCCCGGGACTTCTATGGCTACACCTTC
>-|TRBJ2-7|TRBV28|TRBD2
CASSPSGSVYEQYF
TGTGCCAGCAGCCCTAGCGGGAGTGTCTACGAGCAGTACTTC
>-|TRBJ2-2|TRBV5-1|-
CASSLAPANTGELFF
TGCGCCAGCAGCTTGGCCCCCGCGAACACCGGGGAGCTGTTTTTT
>few|TRBJ2-5|TRBV19|TRBD1
CASSITGGSETQYF
TGTGCCAGTAGTATTACAGGGGGATCAGAGACCCAGTACTTC
>-|TRBJ1-5|TRBV19|TRBD1
CASRDLDRVVNQPQHF
TGTGCCAGTAGGGATCTCGACAGGGTGGTCAATCAGCCCCAGCATTTT
>-|TRBJ2-7|TRBV29-1|TRBD1
CSVRTGGYEQYF
TGCAGCGTACGGACAGGGGGCTACGAGCAGTACTTC
>-|TRBJ2-1|TRBV5-1|TRBD1
CASSSTGQNSYNEQFF
TGCGCCAGCAGCTCTACGGGACAGAATTCCTACAATGAGCAGTTCTTC
>-|TRBJ1-1|TRBV5-1|-
CASSSGGTDRNTEAFF
TGCGCCAGCAGCTCCGGGGGGACGGACCGAAACACTGAAGCTTTCTTT
>-|TRBJ2-4|TRBV3-1/TRBV3-2|-
CASSRSSLAKNIQYF
TGTGCCAGCAGCCGTAGTTCACTAGCCAAAAACATTCAGTACTTC
>-|TRBJ2-3|TRBV5-1|TRBD2
CASSLPGGRVTDTQYF
TGCGCCAGCAGCCTACCGGGCGGGAGGGTCACAGATACGCAGTATTTT
>-|TRBJ2-1|TRBV3-1/TRBV3-2|TRBD2
CASSQLAGGTLEQFF
TGTGCCAGCAGCCAACTAGCGGGGGGGACACTTGAGCAGTTCTTC
>-|TRBJ2-5|TRBV7-3|TRBD2
CASSLGLAGGEETQYF
TGTGCCAGCAGCTTAGGGCTAGCGGGGGGAGAAGAGACCCAGTACTTC
>-|TRBJ1-4|TRBV12-5|TRBD1
CASGSEKPGQSREKLFF
TGTGCTAGTGGTTCCGAAAAACCGGGACAGAGTCGAGAAAAACTGTTTTTT
>-|TRBJ2-3|TRBV9|-
CASSVDLPGRTQYF
TGTGCCAGCAGCGTAGATCTCCCGGGGAGAACGCAGTATTTT
>-|TRBJ1-1|TRBV7-3|TRBD1
CASSKDRGTEAFF
TGTGCCAGCTCTAAGGACAGGGGCACTGAAGCTTTCTTT
>-|TRBJ1-2|TRBV10-1|-
CASSENRSFYGYTF
TGCGCCAGCAGTGAAAACAGGTCTTTCTATGGCTACACCTTC